This TCR beta chain is drawn from a study of Tregs in tolerant kidney transplant recipients. Study conclusions and caveats: Few patients were studied, so findings need validation in larger groups.

Thawed PBMCs were rested overnight at 37°C with approximately 200 IU/ml IL-2 before regulatory T cell sorting. Regarding this clone: Its target is unknown.

Using immunoSEQ multiplex PCR, the repertoire was profiled, and TCRdb retains in-frame clones only, with some absent. The table has over 50,000 clones, over 75% seen once. Germline CDR1 SGHRS, CDR2 YFSETQ. The length of the CDR3 is 22 residues. Trimming stripped 4 bases from V and 5 bases from J, with 34 bases between. The chain employs TRBV5-1 and TRBJ1-6, with D possibly matching TRBD1 (6 bases). The sequence was obtained from a human donor who received a combined kidney and bone marrow transplant. The sequences come from Tregs from blood, collected before the transplant. The CDR3 loop reads CASSPGEKGQTVTRRNNSPLHF. The CDR3 DNA is TGCGCCAGCAGCCCCGGAGAAAAAGGACAGACAGTTACCCGCCGAAATAATTCACCCCTCCACTTT.